This TCR beta chain derives from a study of blood T cells in healthy people across ages. General study points: Fewer expanded clones and more diversity marked long-lived versus aged donors.

Each sample yielded at least 5 micrograms of PBMC total RNA. As concerns this clonotype: Its target is not known.

Combining a sample-barcoded 5' primer with a J-beta primer mix, a second PCR ran for 7 to 11 cycles. TCRdb ran MiXCR on the 5' RACE reads and lists one entry per CDR3 protein. The sample consists of 600,000 to 800,000 distinct CDR3 sequences, about 21% of them appearing once. The clonotype originates from a man aged 65-85 years in good health. Sequenced: blood.

CDR3 region: CASSQDLVSTDTQYF. For the CDR3, the DNA is TGCGCCAGCAGCCAAGATCTTGTCAGCACAGATACGCAGTATTTT. This chain connects TRBV4-3 to TRBJ2-3; D call uncertain. Trimming shortened V by 0 bases and J by 0 bases, and 7 bases separated the two germline ends. The CDR3 contains 15 residues. Germline-derived CDR1 and CDR2 are LGHNA and YSLEER.